This TCR beta chain was captured by sequencing in a study of regulatory and conventional T cells in RAG deficiency. The study, taken as a whole, reports: Shannon entropy fell and Simpson indices rose in RAG-deficient patients. Patient subsets had shorter CDR3s; Omenn Treg-Tconv overlap exceeded 80%. These Omenn syndrome Treg sorts may hold peripherally activated cells instead. Treg unique TCR beta sequences were approximately 100-fold fewer in Omenn syndrome and CID/AS patients than controls.

With respect to this clone: Antigen specificity is unknown.

The repertoire was sequenced with immunoSEQ multiplex PCR; TCRdb's copy has only in-frame clones and lacks some. The sample records some 20,000 clones, about 87% being singletons. Looked up from germline, CDR1 is LNHNV and CDR2 is YYDKDF (reference sequence). The CDR3 has 20 residues. V dropped 3 bases and J dropped 1 base, with 27 bases sitting between them. Genomic DNA came from blood regulatory T cells gated CD4+ CD25-high CD127-low. A further study also used this sample, focusing on regulatory T cells. That paper adds: Amplification used 52 TRBV primers and 13 TRBJ primers.

This TCR came from a human donor in good health. This chain uses TRBV15 with TRBJ1-1; D gene uncertain. What was sequenced was Tregs sorted from blood. The CDR3 is CATSSLFRVGSPYGNTEAFF. CDR3 DNA: TGTGCCACCAGCAGCCTATTTCGTGTTGGCAGTCCCTACGGGAACACTGAAGCTTTCTTT.